This T cell receptor beta chain was retrieved from a study (dated by TCRdb to 2015 to 2017). Turning to the overall study: The study tested whether tumor-infiltrating Tregs in breast cancer are recruited from blood Tregs or converted in situ from other CD4+ T cell subsets.

On this clonotype: Its antigen is unknown. Nothing much larger sits one base from this clone, and base qualities are not available.

What the study reported, not specific to this receptor: Validation in the larger cohort was restricted to a single TCR beta V-J rearrangement rather than whole repertoires. In terms of TCR gene usage, tumor memory CD4+ T cells clustered together with blood and lymph node memory CD4+ cells, as well as with lymph node naive CD4+ cells. Tumor-infiltrating Treg TCR alpha and beta sequences overlapped most with tumor naive CD4+ T cells, then with blood naive CD4+ T cells.

Amplification of full-length TCR variable regions was done by 5' RACE PCR using constant-region reverse primers, and this step was followed by semi-nested PCR with Nested Universal Primer A. The ReliaPrep RNA Cell Miniprep System was used to extract total RNA, which was then reverse transcribed into 5'RACE-ready cDNA with the SMARTer RACE 5'/3' Kit. An Illumina MiSeq was used to sequence the full-length TCR alpha and beta libraries, which had been barcoded with multiplex adaptors. The paper's processing steps were these. For each of nine subset-tissue groups, sequencing data from the five patients were pooled, and the groups were compared by unsupervised clustering of TCR gene usage. The Morisita-Horn index, with shared sequences weighted by their contribution to each repertoire, was used to calculate repertoire similarity. TCRdb reprocessed the public reads (quality trimming at Q25 with fastp, clone calling with MiXCR) and kept in-frame beta chains. Under each unique CDR3 protein, matching rows form one entry showing the most common genes and DNA. These V and J calls derive from TCRdb rather than the authors' analysis. The sample profile shows about 5,900 distinct CDR3 sequences; about 75% of them were found once. Together, the top ten hold about 4% of the sample.

CD4+CD45RO+CD25- cells were isolated as memory CD4+ T cells. Tregs, naive and memory CD4+ T cells from tumor, blood and ipsilateral draining lymph nodes of five breast cancer patients underwent full-length TCR alpha and beta sequencing. Tumor tissue and lymph nodes from ipsilateral axillary dissection were perfused with PBS, minced and digested with collagenase I and hyaluronidase. Mononuclear cells from lymph nodes or 50 ml of peripheral blood were isolated by Ficoll density gradient centrifugation. Sorted cell populations were confirmed by FACS to exceed 90% purity. The germline V gene provides CDR1 SGHRS and CDR2 YFSETQ. The cysteine opens and the phenylalanine closes a CDR3 of 14 amino acids. The CDR3 DNA has 42 bases and is translated from base 1. The junction carries 13 bases between V and J, which are trimmed by 4 bases and 2 bases respectively.

The rearranged segments are TRBV5-1 and TRBJ2-7; TRBD1 is possibly the D segment (6 matching bases). Sample: memory CD4+ T cells sorted from a lymph node. In light of the paper, this sample's cell subset or site label describes: memory CD4+ T cells, CD4+CD45RO+CD25-. The TCR originated in a female donor with breast cancer. The nucleotide sequence reads as follows: TGCGCCAGCAGCCCTAGGGGGAATCCCTACGAGCAGTACTTC. The translation is CASSPRGNPYEQYF.